Below are 24 T cell receptor beta chains sequenced from a single sample in a study of control samples from healthy donors and cancer patients. Libraries were prepared by immunoSEQ multiplex PCR; TCRdb keeps only in-frame clonotypes and omits some of them. The table shows hundreds of thousands of clones, with roughly 90% occurring only once. Sequencing used PBMCs. The receptors shown here come from a man between 35 and 55 years old with head and neck cancer.

This rearrangement joins TRBV30 to TRBJ2-1; possibly TRBD1 or TRBD2 for D (5 bases each). Germline V gene data show CDR1 as GTSNPN and CDR2 as SVGIG (reference sequence). This CDR3 spans 15 amino acids. The V end was cut by 4 bases, the J end by 0 bases, with 13 bases between. Here the CDR3 reads CAWIGEGHSYNEQFF. Here the CDR3 DNA reads TGTGCCTGGATCGGAGAGGGGCACTCCTACAATGAGCAGTTCTTC.

J is TRBJ2-7 and V is TRBV7-2; maybe TRBD2 (5 bases). The germline V gene encodes CDR1 SGHTA and CDR2 FQGNSA. This CDR3 is 13 amino acids long. V lost 1 base and J lost 3, with 7 bases in between. CDR3 sequence reads: CASSLVASYEQYF. DNA of the CDR3: TGTGCCAGCAGCTTAGTAGCGAGCTACGAGCAGTACTTC.

This chain joins TRBV13 and TRBJ2-7; D is possibly TRBD1 (6 bases). The CDR3 consists of 13 residues. The V and J ends lost 5 bases and 2 bases respectively, with 10 bases between them. Looked up from germline, CDR1 is PRHDT and CDR2 is FYEKMQ (reference sequence). The CDR3: CASSVRDTYEQYF. In DNA, the CDR3 is TGTGCCAGCAGCGTCCGGGACACCTACGAGCAGTACTTC.

V is TRBV6-5 and J is TRBJ2-2; no clear D. The CDR3 is 15 amino acids. CDR1 is MNHEY and CDR2 is SVGAGI in the germline V gene. V was trimmed by 0 bases and J by 4 bases, leaving 9 bases between them. CDR3 sequence (DNA): TGTGCCAGCAGTTACTCCCCCCCCATCACCGGGGAGCTGTTTTTT. Amino acids: CASSYSPPITGELFF.

This sequence joins TRBV7-9 and TRBJ1-5, with a possible D match to TRBD1 (6 bases). Germline loops: CDR1 SEHNR, CDR2 FQNEAQ (reference sequence). The CDR3 runs 16 residues. V lost 3 bases and J lost 7, with 19 bases in between. The CDR3 spells CASSLGQGLGSQPQHF. For the CDR3, the DNA is TGTGCCAGCAGCTTGGGGCAGGGGTTGGGATCCCAGCCCCAGCATTTT.

The chain couples TRBV12-3 or TRBV12-4 to TRBJ1-5; 10 nucleotides match TRBD1. The CDR3 is 13 residues long. Trimming took 6 bases from V and 6 from J; bases not matched to a gene: 2. The CDR3 region is CASRGQGSQPQHF. The CDR3 DNA reads TGTGCCAGCAGGGGACAGGGGAGTCAGCCCCAGCATTTT.

The genes are TRBV18 and TRBJ1-1, with 12 bases that match TRBD1. This CDR3 is 17 amino acids long. Per the germline V gene, CDR1 is KGHSH and CDR2 is LQKENI. Trimming cost V 3 bases and J 5 bases; bases outside gene matches: 10. CDR3 region: CASSPLIGTGGETEAFF. The CDR3 nucleotides are TGTGCCAGCTCACCCCTGATCGGGACAGGGGGCGAGACTGAAGCTTTCTTT.

This clone was found a few times. This sequence joins TRBV9 and TRBJ1-4, with unresolved D. The germline gives CDR1 SGDLS, CDR2 YYNGEE. V lost 0 bases, J lost 2 bases, and 8 bases lay in between. The CDR3 contains 15 residues. The CDR3 sequence: CASSVGSGTNEKLFF. The DNA of the CDR3 is TGTGCCAGCAGCGTAGGTTCGGGTACTAATGAAAAACTGTTTTTT.

The chain uses TRBV5-6 and TRBJ1-2; D is perhaps TRBD1 (6 bases). Germline-derived CDR1 and CDR2 are SGHDT and YYEEEE. Deletions cut 6 bases from V and 8 bases from J, with 17 bases between. The CDR3 is 13 amino acids. Written as DNA, the CDR3 is TGTGCCAGCAACCCCGGGGGCAAGGAGGGCTACACCTTC. Its translation is CASNPGGKEGYTF. Full variable domain (rest looked up from reference TRBV5-6 and TRBJ1-2): DAGVTQSPTHLIKTRGQQVTLRCSPKSGHDTVSWYQQALGQGPQFIFQYYEEEERQRGNFPDRFSGHQFPNYSSELNVNALLLGDSALYLCASNPGGKEGYTFGSGTRLTVV.

The V call is TRBV19, the J call TRBJ2-1; TRBD2 agrees at 8 bases. CDR3 size: 16 residues. V lost 3 bases and J lost 7; bases outside the gene matches: 11. Germline-derived CDR1 and CDR2 are LNHDA and SQIVND (reference sequence). CDR3 in DNA: TGTGCCAGTAGTATCGCCGTCTTGAGCGGGAGAAATGAGCAGTTCTTC. Protein product: CASSIAVLSGRNEQFF.

The chain couples TRBV5-6 to TRBJ1-5; D might be TRBD1 (5 bases). Per germline, CDR1 SGHDT and CDR2 YYEEEE. Trimming removed 3 bases from V and 4 bases from J, with 14 bases in between. The CDR3 is 15 amino acids. The CDR3 coding sequence is TGTGCCAGCAGCTCTGTGAGGGGACGGAATCAGCCCCAGCATTTT. Protein sequence: CASSSVRGRNQPQHF.

The genes are TRBV6-5 and TRBJ1-1; TRBD1 is a possible D gene (6 bases). The CDR3 runs to 14 residues. Trimming took 2 bases from V and 6 from J, leaving 13 bases between them. In germline, CDR1 is MNHEY, CDR2 SVGAGI. CDR3 in amino acids: CASSYTQGSPEAFF. As DNA, the CDR3 is TGTGCCAGCAGTTACACGCAGGGGAGCCCTGAAGCTTTCTTT.

The genes are TRBV19 and TRBJ2-1; 9 positions agree with TRBD1. Unmatched junction bases numbered 7, after V lost 6 bases and J lost 4 bases. The V gene's germline CDR1 is LNHDA and CDR2 SQIVND (reference sequence). This CDR3 has 15 amino acids. The CDR3 DNA reads TGTGCCAGTAGGCGGGACAGGGAGAGATACAATGAGCAGTTCTTC. This translates into CASRRDRERYNEQFF.

This chain joins TRBV9 and TRBJ1-3; the D is unclear. V was shortened by 0 bases and J by 0 bases, with 10 bases between the two germline ends. The CDR3 is 16 amino acids. The germline CDR1 and CDR2 sequences are SGDLS and YYNGEE. This chain's CDR3 is CASSVGQARSGNTIYF. CDR3 bases: TGTGCCAGCAGCGTAGGTCAAGCCCGCTCTGGAAACACCATATATTTT.

The chain couples TRBV7-2 to TRBJ2-1, with D unresolved. The CDR3 runs 15 residues. CDR1 and CDR2 from the germline V gene are SGHTA and FQGNSA. The V end was cut by 0 bases, the J end by 7 bases, with 13 bases between. In DNA, the CDR3 is TGTGCCAGCAGCTTAGCCTTTCCAGGTCTTAATGAGCAGTTCTTC. It specifies CASSLAFPGLNEQFF.

J is TRBJ2-7 and V is TRBV19; D gene unclear. Germline lookup yields CDR1 LNHDA and CDR2 SQIVND (reference sequence). V lost 2 bases to trimming and J lost 5 bases, with 16 bases between them. This CDR3 is built from 15 residues. CDR3 residues: CASSILAAALDEQYF. Here the CDR3 DNA reads TGTGCCAGTAGTATACTTGCGGCAGCTCTCGACGAGCAGTACTTC.

The gene calls are TRBV3-1 (or the pseudogene TRBV3-2) and TRBJ2-2, with 8 bases identical to TRBD2. With 2 bases clipped from V and 5 bases from J, the junction kept 7 bases outside the gene matches. The CDR3 sequence is 16 residues long. Germline CDR1 reads LGHDT; CDR2 reads YNNKEL (reference sequence). CDR3 bases: TGTGCCAGCAGCCAATACGGGGGGGCCCGTACCGGGGAGCTGTTTTTT. Its protein is CASSQYGGARTGELFF.

V usage is TRBV4-3 and J usage is TRBJ1-1; possibly TRBD1 for D (6 bases). This CDR3 contains 18 residues. Germline V gives CDR1 LGHNA, CDR2 YSLEER. With 0 bases removed from V and 4 bases from J, the gap between germline ends came to 21 bases. The CDR3 coding sequence is TGCGCCAGCAGCCAAGATCAGTGTTCCAGGGGAACTTGCACTGAAGCTTTCTTT. It is translated as CASSQDQCSRGTCTEAFF.

The chain employs TRBV28 and TRBJ2-2; D is unclear. The V end lost 6 bases, the J end lost 4 bases, and 9 bases lay between the germline ends. The V gene's germline CDR1 is MDHEN and CDR2 SYDVKM. The CDR3 runs 13 residues. The DNA of the CDR3 is TGTGCCAGCAGGGGTGGTCTCACCGGGGAGCTGTTTTTT. It is translated as CASRGGLTGELFF. Supplemented by reference TRBV28 and TRBJ2-2, the full variable domain reads DVKVTQSSRYLVKRTGEKVFLECVQDMDHENMFWYRQDPGLGLRLIYFSYDVKMKEKGDIPEGYSVSREKKERFSLILESASTNQTSMYLCASRGGLTGELFFGEGSRLTVL.

About this clone itself: The sample carries other DNA sequences with the same CDR3. The chain is built from TRBV28 and TRBJ1-2; D gene unclear. Germline CDR1 MDHEN, CDR2 SYDVKM. V was trimmed by 2 bases and J by 4 bases, leaving 5 bases between them. This CDR3 spans 12 amino acids. Here the CDR3 reads CASSLNSYGYTF. CDR3 nucleotide sequence: TGTGCCAGCAGTTTAAACAGCTATGGCTACACCTTC.

V and J are TRBV10-3 and TRBJ1-2; 8 bases agree with TRBD1. V was pared by 2 bases and J by 5 bases, with 7 bases of the junction left unmatched. Germline lookup yields CDR1 ENHRY and CDR2 SYGVKD. The CDR3 is made up of 15 amino acids. The CDR3 DNA follows: TGTGCCATCAGTGAGGCGACAGGGGAGGGGTATGGCTACACCTTC. This codes for CAISEATGEGYGYTF.

This clone showed up just once. The rearrangement joins TRBV3-1 (or the pseudogene TRBV3-2) to TRBJ1-1; D is undetermined. Germline V gene sequence: CDR1 LGHDT, CDR2 YNNKEL (reference sequence). The V end was cut by 1 base, the J end by 4 bases, with 10 bases between. CDR3 length: 14 amino acids. The CDR3 coding sequence is TGTGCCAGCAGCCAAGCTCTGGGTTTCACTGAAGCTTTCTTT. This codes for CASSQALGFTEAFF.

DNA for the CDR3: TGTGCCAGCAGCTTAGCGGCGGGGGGAAACACTGAAGCTTTCTTT. Translating gives CASSLAAGGNTEAFF. This chain links TRBV7-2 with TRBJ1-1; tentatively, D is TRBD1 (5 bases). This CDR3 spans 15 amino acids. The germline V gene has CDR1 SGHTA and CDR2 FQGNSA. V dropped 0 bases and J dropped 2 bases, with 10 bases sitting between them.

This clone was seen a single time. The chain couples TRBV4-1 to TRBJ1-4; D might be TRBD1 (6 bases). This CDR3 has 17 residues. The V and J ends lost 0 bases and 1 base respectively, with 12 bases between them. The germline V gene encodes CDR1 MGHRA and CDR2 YSYEKL. In DNA, the CDR3 is TGCGCCAGCAGCCAAGACCAGGGGTGGGTAACTAATGAAAAACTGTTTTTT. It encodes CASSQDQGWVTNEKLFF.